This TCR beta chain was observed in a study of T-cell memory formation after mild COVID-19. TCRdb reprocessed the 5' RACE reads with MiXCR, giving one entry per CDR3 protein. The sample holds some 410,000 distinct CDR3 sequences, roughly a quarter seen once. CDR3 length equals 14 residues. Trimming removed 0 bases at V and 4 bases at J, with 9 bases between. CDR1 is LGHDT and CDR2 is YNNKEL in the germline V gene (reference sequence). The genes are TRBV3-1 and TRBJ1-2; D remains unclear. The specimen was PBMCs or a T cell subset sorted from them (not recorded which). The sequence came from an adult woman who had mild COVID-19 (a few samples of this study predate the infection). Cell type and time point are not known. In nucleotides, the CDR3 is TGTGCCAGCAGCCAAGATCTTTCGGGCTATGGCTACACCTTC. Protein sequence: CASSQDLSGYGYTF.